What follows describes a single T cell receptor beta chain. Its antigen remains unidentified. The read is 3 residues too short to cover the CDR3 end, so that end is filled in from the germline J gene. These data belong to a study of Tregs in tolerant kidney transplant recipients. Study-wide background: Related graft donors supplied nonmyeloablative bone marrow transplants, and mixed chimerism was transient. Whole-study results and caveats: The small number of patients limits these findings pending further validation.

Profiling relied on immunoSEQ multiplex PCR, and the TCRdb table lists in-frame clones only, not all of them. The ten most abundant clones cover about an eighth of a sample with about 30,000 clones. The V gene end was trimmed by 2 bases and the J gene end by 2 bases; junction bases not matched to a gene: 1. The CDR3 has 15 amino acids. Germline-derived CDR1 and CDR2 are ENHRY and SYGVKD. Thawed PBMCs were FACS-sorted into unstimulated CD4+CD25+CD127- regulatory T cells, CD4+CD25- non-regulatory cells, CD4 and CD8 cells. The TCR originated in a human donor who received a combined kidney and bone marrow transplant. The source was CD8+ T cells from blood, collected before the transplant. This chain uses TRBV10-3 with TRBJ2-7; TRBD1 matches 12 bases. CDR3 loop: CAISEGDRGPYEQYF. CDR3 DNA (partial): TGTGCCATCAGTGAGGGGGACAGGGGGCCCTACGAG.